The sample holds a few counts of the clone carrying this TCR beta chain. The antigen is undetermined. The data were taken from a study of blood T cells in healthy people across ages. Study-level results: The percentage of naive T cells correlated strongly with TCR beta diversity.

Together with a sample-barcoded 5' primer, a J-beta primer mix was included in a second PCR lasting about 6 to 11 cycles. Every cDNA was tagged by a template-switch adaptor with 12 random nucleotides. MiXCR was run by TCRdb on the 5' RACE reads, yielding one entry per CDR3 protein. In the table there are 450,000 to 650,000 distinct CDR3 sequences, less than 25% of which are singletons. Germline V lookup: CDR1 SGHVS, CDR2 FQNEAQ. This CDR3 is 14 amino acids long. Separately, the same data were catalogued under a study of T cells of mothers and their children. As reported in that work: The overlap seen between related mothers and children slightly exceeded that of unrelated pairs, though not significantly.

V gene TRBV7-8 combines with J gene TRBJ2-5; weak D call: TRBD2 (5 bases). The J call may be faulty, since TRBJ2-7 better matches the DNA end. Sequenced input: blood. The receptor was derived from a boy aged 5-17 years in good health. The CDR3 sequence: CASSPVGSSYEQYF. CDR3 DNA sequence: TGTGCCAGCAGCCCGGTGGGGAGCTCCTACGAGCAGTACTTC.